The clone carrying this TCR beta chain was seen many times. This record belongs to a study of neurological immune-mediated disorders. CDR3 length: 13 residues. CDR1 and CDR2 from the germline V gene are DFQATT and SNEGSKA (reference sequence). The V gene end was trimmed by 4 bases and the J gene end by 5 bases; junction bases not matched to a gene: 7. TCRdb passed the 5' RACE reads through MiXCR, listing each CDR3 protein once. The sample has approximately 100,000 distinct CDR3 sequences; roughly 3.2% are singletons. This rearrangement joins TRBV20-1 to TRBJ2-7; 8 bases are shared with TRBD2. The sample comprised PBMCs. The sequence came from a woman aged 45-65 years with multiple sclerosis. This CDR3 reads CSATRTSRDEQYF. The CDR3 nucleotides read TGCAGTGCTACACGGACTAGCCGAGACGAGCAGTACTTC.